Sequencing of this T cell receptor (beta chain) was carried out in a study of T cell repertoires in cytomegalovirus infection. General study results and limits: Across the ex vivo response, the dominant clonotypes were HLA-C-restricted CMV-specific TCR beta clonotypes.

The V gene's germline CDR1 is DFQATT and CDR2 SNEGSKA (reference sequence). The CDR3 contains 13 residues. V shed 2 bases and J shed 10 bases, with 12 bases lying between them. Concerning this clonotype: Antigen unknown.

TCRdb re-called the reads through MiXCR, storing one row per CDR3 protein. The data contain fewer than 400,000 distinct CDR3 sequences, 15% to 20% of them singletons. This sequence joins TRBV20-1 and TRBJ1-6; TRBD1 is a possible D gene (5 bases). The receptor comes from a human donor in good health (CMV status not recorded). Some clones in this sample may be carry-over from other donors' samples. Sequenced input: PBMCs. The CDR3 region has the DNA TGCAGTGCTAGAATTCAGGGTATATCACCCCTCCACTTT. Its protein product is CSARIQGISPLHF.